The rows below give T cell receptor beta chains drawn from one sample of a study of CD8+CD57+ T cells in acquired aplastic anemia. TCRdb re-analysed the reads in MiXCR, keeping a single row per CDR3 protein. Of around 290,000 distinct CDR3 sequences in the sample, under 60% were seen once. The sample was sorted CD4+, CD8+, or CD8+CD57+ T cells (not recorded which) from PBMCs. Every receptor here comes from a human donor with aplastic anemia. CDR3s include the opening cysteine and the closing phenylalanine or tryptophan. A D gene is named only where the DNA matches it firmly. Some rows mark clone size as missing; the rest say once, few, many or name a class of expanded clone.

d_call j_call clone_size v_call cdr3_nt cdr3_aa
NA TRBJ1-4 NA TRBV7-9 TGTGCCAGCAGCTTCCCTCCGCTCGGACAGCATGAAAAACTGTTTTTT CASSFPPLGQHEKLFF
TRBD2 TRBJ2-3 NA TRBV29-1 TGCAGCGTTGAACCGGGGGGGAGGGCAGATACGCAGTATTTT CSVEPGGRADTQYF
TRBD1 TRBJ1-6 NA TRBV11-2 TGTGCCAGCAGCTTGACGACAGGGTTTAATTCACCCCTCCACTTT CASSLTTGFNSPLHF
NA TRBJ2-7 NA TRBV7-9 TGTGCCAGCAGCCCGGGGACGGGACTCTACTTC CASSPGTGLYF
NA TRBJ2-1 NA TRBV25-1 TGTGCCAGCAGTGAAGACGGGGCCAGGGGACAGTTCTTC CASSEDGARGQFF
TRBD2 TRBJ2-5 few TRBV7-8 TGTGCCAGCAGCCCTCAGAGCGGGGGCGGGGAGACCCAGTACTTC CASSPQSGGGETQYF
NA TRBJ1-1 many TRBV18 TGTGCCAGCTCACCACAGGTACGGGGTACTGAAGCTTTCTTT CASSPQVRGTEAFF
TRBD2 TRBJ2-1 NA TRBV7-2 TGTGCCACCAGGACTAGCGGGGGCCCACAGCAGTTCTTC CATRTSGGPQQFF
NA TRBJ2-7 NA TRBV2 TGTGCCAGCAGAGACAGGTCTCAAAGCTCCTACGAGCAGTACTTC CASRDRSQSSYEQYF
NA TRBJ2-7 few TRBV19 TGTGCCAGCAGTTCCTCGAGCGGACCCTACGAGCAGTACTTC CASSSSSGPYEQYF
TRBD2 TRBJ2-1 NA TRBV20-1 TGCAGTGCTAGAGGGCGGGAGGCTTCCTCCTACAATGAGCAGTTCTTC CSARGREASSYNEQFF
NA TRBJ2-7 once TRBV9 TGCGCCAGCAGCCAAGGTTCTTCCCTCTACGAGCAGTACTTC CASSQGSSLYEQYF
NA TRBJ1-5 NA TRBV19 TGTGCCAGTACTCGCCTCCATGATAGCAATCAGCCCCAGCATTTT CASTRLHDSNQPQHF
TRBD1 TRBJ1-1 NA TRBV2 TGTGCCAGCACCGGACCCGGGCAGGGGGGGTTTTACACTGAAGCTTTCTTT CASTGPGQGGFYTEAFF
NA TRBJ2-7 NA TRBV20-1 TGCAGTGCCACACCCCTCGTGGCGGGGAGCTCCTACGAGCAGTACTTC CSATPLVAGSSYEQYF
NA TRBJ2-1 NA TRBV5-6 TGTGCCAGCAGCTTGTCCAGCGAGCGGGAGCAGTTCTTC CASSLSSEREQFF
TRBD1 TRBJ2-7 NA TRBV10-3 TGTGCCATCAGTGACCTCGGGACAGCGTATGAGTCGTACTTC CAISDLGTAYESYF
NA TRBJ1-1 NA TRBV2 TGTGCCAGCGGCCGGGCCATGATCTTGAACACTGAAGCTTTCTTT CASGRAMILNTEAFF
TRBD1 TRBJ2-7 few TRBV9 TGTGCCAGCAGCGGAGGACAGGGGAGCTACGAGCAGTACTTC CASSGGQGSYEQYF
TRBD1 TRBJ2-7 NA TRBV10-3 TGTGCCATCAGTGACCGGGACAGTCTTCCCTACGAGCAGTACTTC CAISDRDSLPYEQYF